This is a list of T cell receptor beta chains from one sample in a study of T cell changes during pregnancy in multiple sclerosis. Libraries were prepared by immunoSEQ multiplex PCR; TCRdb keeps only in-frame clonotypes and omits some of them. Of 70,000 to 95,000 clones in the sample, around 93% are singletons; the top ten hold roughly 4%. The source was peripheral blood, collected in the first trimester of pregnancy. The receptors derive from a female donor with multiple sclerosis, enrolled in a pregnancy study. The CDR3 runs from the conserved cysteine through the conserved F or W. D genes are given only for firm matches.

j_call,d_call,v_call,cdr3_aa
TRBJ2-7,TRBD1,TRBV6-1,CASNTARTGAYEQYF
TRBJ2-7,TRBD1,TRBV4-1,CASSHRQGDEQYF
TRBJ2-7,NA,TRBV25-1,CASSGGSEQYF
TRBJ1-4,NA,TRBV7-6,CASSPNRVNEKLFF
TRBJ2-1,NA,TRBV5-1,CASSLETRSNEQFF
TRBJ2-7,TRBD2,TRBV9,CASSVLPGGAYEQYF
TRBJ2-5,NA,TRBV6-5,CASSSPGSGVETQYF
TRBJ2-3,NA,TRBV10-3,CAISESEGMGTDTQYF
TRBJ2-7,TRBD1,TRBV19,CASSAGQVTYEQYF
TRBJ2-3,TRBD2,TRBV9,CASSVDLRGGLGDTQYF
TRBJ1-2,NA,TRBV6-1,CASSEALGGYGYTF
TRBJ2-6,TRBD1,TRBV5-5,CASSWTGVGANVLTF
TRBJ1-2,TRBD1,TRBV27,CASSSTTGGKGGYTF
TRBJ2-1,NA,TRBV13,CASSLTSNEQFF